These 12 T cell receptor beta chains came from one sample sequenced in a study of early T cells in non-severe SARS-CoV-2 infection. TCRdb independently ran MiXCR on the 5' RACE reads; one entry per CDR3 protein. The table includes about 84,000 distinct CDR3 sequences, roughly 12% detected once. Sequenced material: whole blood. These TCRs come from an adult who was a healthcare worker with PCR-confirmed SARS-CoV-2 infection or an uninfected control (not recorded which).

The V and J genes are TRBV7-9 and TRBJ2-2; TRBD2 agrees at 7 bases. Germline V gene lookup returns CDR1 SEHNR and CDR2 FQNEAQ (reference sequence). J lost 5 bases, V lost 3 bases, and 12 bases had no gene match. This CDR3 is built from 17 residues. CDR3 region: CASSFVGRGSGTGELFF. The DNA of the CDR3 is TGTGCCAGCAGCTTTGTGGGGCGCGGGAGTGGTACCGGGGAGCTGTTTTTT.

J is TRBJ2-7 and V is TRBV7-3, with 9 positions matching TRBD1. The CDR3 extends over 16 amino acids. Germline assignment: CDR1 SGHTA and CDR2 FQGTGA. V lost 1 base and J lost 5; bases outside the gene matches: 9. The CDR3 sequence is CASSLRPGQGGDEQYF. In DNA form, the CDR3 reads TGTGCCAGCAGCTTAAGACCGGGACAGGGCGGCGACGAGCAGTACTTC.

The chain joins TRBV10-2 to TRBJ1-2, with TRBD1 as a possible D gene (5 bases). The CDR3 sequence is 12 residues long. Germline CDR1 reads WSHSY; CDR2 reads SAAADI. Trimming cost V 3 bases and J 5 bases, with 7 bases left between them. This chain's CDR3 is CASSDGGYGYTF. Written as DNA, the CDR3 is TGCGCCAGCAGTGATGGGGGGTATGGCTACACCTTC.

This clonotype has ten or more counts. The chain links TRBV11-3 to TRBJ2-1, with 8 bases fitting TRBD2. With 3 bases clipped from V and 7 bases from J, the junction kept 11 bases outside the gene matches. This CDR3 is 16 amino acids long. CDR1 SGHNT and CDR2 YENEEA come from the germline V gene. The CDR3: CASSFPGLGSPNEQFF. In DNA, the CDR3 is TGTGCCAGCAGCTTTCCGGGACTAGGATCACCGAATGAGCAGTTCTTC.

This CDR3 reads CSVTGTEQYF. For the CDR3, the DNA is TGCAGCGTGACCGGGACTGAGCAGTACTTC. V gene TRBV29-1 combines with J gene TRBJ2-7, with D possibly TRBD2 on 6 matching bases. The V gene's germline CDR1 is SQVTM and CDR2 ANQGSEA. Between the trimmed V and J ends, which lost 6 bases and 7 bases, there was a span of 10 bases. The CDR3 contains 10 residues.

This clonotype has a count of ten or more. The CDR3 is CASSLRLLAGDTQYF. The CDR3 DNA reads TGCGCCAGCAGCCTCCGCCTCCTAGCAGGAGATACGCAGTATTTT. The rearrangement links TRBV5-1 to TRBJ2-3; TRBD2 is a possible D gene (5 bases). In germline, CDR1 is SGHRS, CDR2 YFSETQ. V shed 4 bases and J shed 5 bases, with 17 bases lying between them. The CDR3 has 15 amino acids.

This clonotype was observed at least ten times. The chain links TRBV18 to TRBJ2-6; 8 bases map to TRBD1. Germline values: CDR1 KGHSH, CDR2 LQKENI. The CDR3 has 16 amino acids. V was clipped by 3 bases and J by 0 bases; unmatched bases: 1. CDR3 in DNA: TGTGCCAGCTCACCGGGACAGGCCTCTGGGGCCAACGTCCTGACTTTC. It is translated as CASSPGQASGANVLTF.

This clonotype showed up just once. The chain carries TRBV9 and TRBJ2-2; D is uncertain. CDR3 length: 15 residues. Germline CDR1 is SGDLS and CDR2 is YYNGEE. The V gene lost 0 bases and the J gene lost 0 bases, with 6 bases spanning the gap. The CDR3 loop reads CASSVEISNTGELFF. The CDR3 nucleotides are TGTGCCAGCAGCGTAGAGATTTCGAACACCGGGGAGCTGTTTTTT.

This clonotype was seen ten or more times. This chain joins TRBV5-8 and TRBJ2-1, with a weak D call TRBD1 (5 bases). V shed 4 bases and J shed 2 bases, with 16 bases lying between them. CDR3 length: 16 amino acids. The germline gives CDR1 SGHTS, CDR2 YDEGEE. This CDR3 reads CASSPHRQKTYNEQFF. Written as DNA, the CDR3 is TGTGCCAGCAGCCCGCATAGACAGAAAACCTACAATGAGCAGTTCTTC. Full variable domain (remainder filled in from reference TRBV5-8 and TRBJ2-1): EAGVTQSPTHLIKTRGQQATLRCSPISGHTSVYWYQQALGLGLQFLLWYDEGEERNRGNFPPRFSGRQFPNYSSELNVNALELEDSALYLCASSPHRQKTYNEQFFGPGTRLTVL.

This clonotype showed up just a few times. The chain carries TRBV20-1 and TRBJ2-6; no firm D call. Germline V CDR1 and CDR2: DFQATT, SNEGSKA (reference sequence). CDR3 length: 13 amino acids. V was clipped by 6 bases and J by 0 bases, with 6 bases between them. This CDR3 reads CSAVPSGANVLTF. CDR3 DNA sequence: TGCAGTGCCGTCCCCTCTGGGGCCAACGTCCTGACTTTC.

This clonotype was recorded many times. The J gene is TRBJ1-1, the V gene TRBV14; no definite D call. Germline V gene data show CDR1 as SGHDN and CDR2 as FVKESK. Trimming shortened V by 3 bases and J by 5 bases, and 10 bases separated the two germline ends. There are 13 residues in the CDR3. CDR3 nucleotide sequence: TGTGCCAGCAGCCACCTTGCGTGGACTGAAGCTTTCTTT. It is translated as CASSHLAWTEAFF.

This clonotype was counted between two and nine times. The chain links TRBV29-1 to TRBJ1-1, with a tentative D call TRBD1 (6 bases). CDR1 SQVTM and CDR2 ANQGSEA come from the germline V gene. Trimming removed 6 bases at V and 1 base at J, with 12 bases between. The CDR3 is made up of 13 amino acids. The CDR3 sequence is CSVARGANTEAFF. CDR3 in DNA: TGCAGCGTGGCGAGGGGGGCGAACACTGAAGCTTTCTTT.